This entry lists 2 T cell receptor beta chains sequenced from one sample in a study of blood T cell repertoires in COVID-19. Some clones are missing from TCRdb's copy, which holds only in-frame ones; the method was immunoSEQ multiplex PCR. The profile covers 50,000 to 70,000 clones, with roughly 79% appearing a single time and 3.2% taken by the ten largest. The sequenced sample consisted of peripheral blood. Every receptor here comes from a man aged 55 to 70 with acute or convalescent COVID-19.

The CDR3 sequence is CASSGTLEANEQFF. In DNA form, the CDR3 reads TGTGCCAGCAGTGGTACTTTGGAGGCCAATGAGCAGTTCTTC. The chain joins TRBV6-4 to TRBJ2-1; TRBD2 is a possible D gene (5 bases). CDR3 size: 14 residues. Trimming removed 4 bases at V and 6 bases at J, with 13 bases between. The germline V gene encodes CDR1 MRHNA and CDR2 SNTAGT.

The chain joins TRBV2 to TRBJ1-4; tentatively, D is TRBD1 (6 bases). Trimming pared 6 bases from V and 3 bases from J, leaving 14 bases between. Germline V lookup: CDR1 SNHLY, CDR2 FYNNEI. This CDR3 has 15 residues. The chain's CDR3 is CASSTTGIANEKLFF. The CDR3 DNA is TGTGCCAGCAGCACAACAGGGATTGCTAATGAAAAACTGTTTTTT.